This T cell receptor (beta chain) was captured by sequencing in a study of long-term antiretroviral therapy in people with HIV. Study-level points and caveats: Adherence to ART, viral resistance and therapy changes lacked any data.

An immunoSEQ assay, version v3.0, was performed at survey level. Clones were sequenced by immunoSEQ multiplex PCR, and TCRdb holds only the in-frame ones, with some missing. The sample comprises approximately 26,000 clones, approximately 81% of which are singletons, and around 9.6% rests with the top ten. A remark on this clone: Antigen unknown.

CDR1 is KGHSH, CDR2 LQKENI, per germline. V dropped 4 bases and J dropped 4; count of bases not matched to a gene: 4. This CDR3 comprises 14 residues. The sequence was obtained from a man aged 40-50 years with HIV. This chain joins TRBV18 and TRBJ1-1; 9 positions agree with TRBD1. The sample was unsorted PBMCs, taken 2.3 years after starting antiretroviral therapy. The CDR3 bases are TGTGCCAGCTCACTGGGACAGGGAGGCACTGAAGCTTTCTTT. Residues: CASSLGQGGTEAFF.